A selection of T cell receptor beta chains follows, all from one sample in a study of blood T cell repertoires in COVID-19. Clones were read by immunoSEQ multiplex PCR, and TCRdb kept only the in-frame ones, dropping some. In the table there are about 200,000 clones, 85% to 90% of which are singletons. The sequenced sample was peripheral blood. All receptors derive from a man aged 18 to 35 with active or convalescent COVID-19. Both conserved end residues are part of each CDR3. Fields, in order: J gene, D gene, clone size, V gene, CDR3 protein, CDR3 DNA. A D gene is named only where the DNA matches it firmly. Where a row states a size, it is once, few, many or the class of an expanded clone; other rows omit it.

>TRBJ1-3|TRBD1|-|TRBV4-3
CASSQDTGGTGNTIYF
TGCGCCAGCAGCCAAGACACAGGGGGCACTGGAAACACCATATATTTT
>TRBJ2-7|TRBD2|-|TRBV10-3
CAIASAGGGEQYF
TGTGCCATCGCCTCAGCGGGAGGAGGCGAGCAGTACTTC
>TRBJ1-1|-|-|TRBV5-5
CASSLGANLNTEAFF
TGTGCCAGCAGCTTGGGGGCCAACCTAAACACTGAAGCTTTCTTT
>TRBJ1-1|TRBD1|-|TRBV19
CASTTPQGAKNTEAFF
TGTGCCAGTACAACCCCCCAGGGGGCGAAGAACACTGAAGCTTTCTTT
>TRBJ1-6|-|-|TRBV18
CASSPSPGANNSPLHF
TGTGCCAGCTCACCATCCCCGGGAGCCAATAATTCACCCCTCCACTTT
>TRBJ2-1|-|-|TRBV5-4
CASRAQSSYNEQFF
TGTGCCAGCAGAGCCCAAAGCTCCTACAATGAGCAGTTCTTC
>TRBJ1-2|-|-|TRBV9
CASSVDWQGVRGYTF
TGTGCCAGCAGCGTAGATTGGCAGGGTGTACGGGGCTACACCTTC
>TRBJ2-2|TRBD2|-|TRBV5-1
CASSPREVRDGELFF
TGCGCCAGCAGCCCCCGGGAGGTACGGGACGGGGAGCTGTTTTTT
>TRBJ2-2|TRBD2|-|TRBV30
CAWSVGFLAGSGELFF
TGTGCCTGGAGTGTTGGTTTTTTAGCGGGATCCGGGGAGCTGTTTTTT
>TRBJ2-2|TRBD2|few|TRBV5-1
CASSLAGGSTGELFF
TGCGCCAGCAGCTTGGCGGGAGGGAGCACCGGGGAGCTGTTTTTT
>TRBJ1-1|TRBD1|-|TRBV30
CAWSVGQGAGTEAFF
TGTGCCTGGAGTGTAGGACAGGGGGCGGGGACTGAAGCTTTCTTT
>TRBJ1-2|-|-|TRBV5-1
CASSPGLGGYTF
TGCGCCAGCAGCCCGGGACTGGGGGGCTACACCTTC
>TRBJ2-3|TRBD2|-|TRBV11-2
CASSPSGGLGTQYF
TGTGCCAGCAGCCCCAGCGGGGGACTAGGTACGCAGTATTTT
>TRBJ1-1|-|-|TRBV2
CASSERGGRTEAFF
TGTGCCAGCAGTGAACGGGGTGGAAGAACTGAAGCTTTCTTT
>TRBJ1-1|TRBD1|once|TRBV18
CASSSETGLDTEAFF
TGTGCCAGCTCATCTGAGACAGGGCTCGACACTGAAGCTTTCTTT
>TRBJ1-6|-|once|TRBV7-9
CASSLTYVTANSPLHF
TGTGCCAGCAGCTTAACGTATGTGACAGCAAATTCACCCCTCCACTTT
>TRBJ2-1|TRBD1|-|TRBV5-1
CASSLGTGRFDEQFF
TGCGCCAGCAGCTTGGGGACAGGTCGGTTCGATGAGCAGTTCTTC
>TRBJ1-1|-|once|TRBV19
CASKGRGASEAFF
TGTGCCAGTAAGGGCAGGGGCGCTTCAGAAGCTTTCTTT
>TRBJ2-5|TRBD2|-|TRBV10-3
CAISERLAVKETQYF
TGTGCCATCAGTGAAAGACTAGCAGTAAAGGAGACCCAGTACTTC
>TRBJ1-5|TRBD1|-|TRBV7-8
CASSFSGTVNQPQHF
TGTGCCAGCAGCTTTTCTGGGACAGTTAATCAGCCCCAGCATTTT
>TRBJ1-5|-|-|TRBV2
CASRDTNQPQHF
TGTGCCAGCAGAGACACTAATCAGCCCCAGCATTTT
>TRBJ1-5|-|-|TRBV19
CASSSRSGNQPQHF
TGTGCCAGTAGTAGTCGATCGGGCAATCAGCCCCAGCATTTT
>TRBJ1-5|-|-|TRBV19
CASSSRGTVDQPQHF
TGTGCCAGTAGTAGCCGGGGGACTGTGGATCAGCCCCAGCATTTT
>TRBJ1-1|-|-|TRBV6-6
CASSDSQGSITEAFF
TGTGCCAGCAGTGACTCACAGGGTTCAATCACTGAAGCTTTCTTT
>TRBJ2-2|-|few|TRBV4-2
CASSGGARDTGELFF
TGTGCCAGCAGCGGAGGGGCCCGAGACACCGGGGAGCTGTTTTTT
>TRBJ2-7|TRBD1|-|TRBV5-6
CASSGQGMEQYF
TGTGCCAGCAGTGGACAGGGGATGGAGCAGTACTTC
>TRBJ2-2|-|-|TRBV19
CASTIHRVGTGELFF
TGTGCCAGTACGATTCATCGGGTCGGCACCGGGGAGCTGTTTTTT
>TRBJ2-3|TRBD2|-|TRBV28
CASSLLAGGTDTQYF
TGTGCCAGCAGTTTACTAGCGGGAGGCACAGATACGCAGTATTTT
>TRBJ2-1|-|-|TRBV5-4
CASSLDALLDNEQFF
TGTGCCAGCAGCTTGGATGCACTGTTGGACAATGAGCAGTTCTTC
>TRBJ2-1|-|-|TRBV4-1
CASSQLTSGNEQFF
TGCGCCAGCAGCCAATTGACTAGTGGCAATGAGCAGTTCTTC
>TRBJ1-2|TRBD1|few|TRBV18
CASSPVQGARGYTF
TGTGCCAGCTCACCGGTTCAGGGGGCGAGAGGCTACACCTTC
>TRBJ2-1|-|-|TRBV4-1
CASSQDSAAVYNEQFF
TGCGCCAGCAGCCAAGATTCCGCGGCCGTTTACAATGAGCAGTTCTTC
>TRBJ1-2|-|-|TRBV30
CAWSQDHRESRGYTF
TGTGCCTGGAGTCAAGACCACAGGGAAAGCAGAGGCTACACCTTC
>TRBJ2-2|TRBD2|-|TRBV5-1
CASRKLAGDTGELFF
TGCGCCAGCAGAAAACTAGCGGGGGACACCGGGGAGCTGTTTTTT
>TRBJ2-1|-|-|TRBV3-1/TRBV3-2
CASSQVPGGLGNEQFF
TGTGCCAGCAGCCAAGTTCCGGGGGGCCTTGGGAATGAGCAGTTCTTC
>TRBJ2-7|-|-|TRBV7-2
CASSESTGLLPQYF
TGTGCCAGCAGCGAATCGACAGGACTCCTGCCCCAGTACTTC
>TRBJ1-6|TRBD1|-|TRBV6-1
CASSEEGAGNSPLHF
TGTGCCAGCAGTGAAGAGGGGGCCGGGAATTCACCCCTCCACTTT
>TRBJ1-5|-|-|TRBV19
CASSILRTENQPQHF
TGTGCCAGTAGTATACTTAGGACAGAGAATCAGCCCCAGCATTTT
>TRBJ2-1|TRBD2|-|TRBV6-6
CASSRTGSGGGKEQFF
TGTGCCAGCAGCCGGACCGGTAGCGGGGGGGGAAAAGAGCAGTTCTTC
>TRBJ1-5|TRBD1|-|TRBV12-5
CASALRGQNNQPQHF
TGTGCTAGTGCCCTGAGGGGACAGAACAATCAGCCCCAGCATTTT
>TRBJ2-3|TRBD2|once|TRBV24-1
CATSDRSMELAGLSTDTQYF
TGTGCCACCAGTGACCGATCGATGGAACTAGCGGGACTTAGCACAGATACGCAGTATTTT
>TRBJ1-3|-|-|TRBV6-6
CAISDSDSGNTIYF
TGTGCCATATCCGACAGCGACTCTGGAAACACCATATATTTT
>TRBJ2-7|TRBD1|-|TRBV3-1/TRBV3-2
CASSQWDRAYEQYF
TGTGCCAGCAGCCAATGGGACAGGGCCTACGAGCAGTACTTC
>TRBJ2-7|TRBD1|-|TRBV2
CASRRQGEILLWEQYF
TGTGCCAGCAGGAGACAGGGGGAAATCCTACTTTGGGAGCAGTACTTC
>TRBJ1-5|-|-|TRBV2
CASGRRGQGNQPQHF
TGTGCCAGCGGGCGGCGGGGGCAGGGCAATCAGCCCCAGCATTTT
>TRBJ1-6|-|-|TRBV13
CASSLTGGGRSPLHF
TGTGCCAGCAGCTTAACCGGGGGAGGGAGGTCACCCCTCCACTTT
>TRBJ1-4|TRBD1|-|TRBV5-4
CASSLTRWTGRATNEKLFF
TGTGCCAGCAGCCTCACCCGGTGGACAGGGAGGGCAACTAATGAAAAACTGTTTTTT
>TRBJ2-1|TRBD2|-|TRBV12-3/TRBV12-4
CASGLGTREQFF
TGTGCCAGCGGACTAGGGACTCGTGAGCAGTTCTTC
>TRBJ1-5|-|once|TRBV7-2
CASSSTGPNQPQHF
TGTGCCAGCAGCTCTACAGGGCCCAATCAGCCCCAGCATTTT
>TRBJ1-2|TRBD1|-|TRBV5-4
CASSLANQGAGNYGYTF
TGTGCCAGCAGCTTGGCCAACCAGGGGGCGGGTAACTATGGCTACACCTTC
>TRBJ1-1|-|-|TRBV19
CASRSGDLNTEAFF
TGTGCCAGTCGTTCGGGGGACCTGAACACTGAAGCTTTCTTT
>TRBJ1-2|-|-|TRBV28
CASRKTREANYGYTF
TGTGCCAGCAGGAAAACCAGGGAAGCTAACTATGGCTACACCTTC
>TRBJ2-1|TRBD2|-|TRBV2
CASRELAGSDNEQFF
TGTGCCAGCAGGGAACTAGCGGGGTCTGACAATGAGCAGTTCTTC
>TRBJ2-4|-|-|TRBV15
CATSRGPMTRSKNIQYF
TGTGCCACCAGCAGAGGACCCATGACTAGGTCCAAAAACATTCAGTACTTC
>TRBJ1-5|-|-|TRBV2
CASTTGNNQPQHF
TGTGCCAGCACCACAGGGAACAATCAGCCCCAGCATTTT
>TRBJ1-1|TRBD1|-|TRBV5-1
CASSSRQGAGPEAFF
TGCGCCAGCAGCTCGAGACAGGGGGCAGGGCCTGAAGCTTTCTTT
>TRBJ2-3|TRBD1|-|TRBV29-1
CSVEDRGQGGDTQYF
TGCAGCGTTGAAGATCGAGGACAGGGGGGAGATACGCAGTATTTT
>TRBJ1-2|-|-|TRBV25-1
CASSEYGEGYGYTF
TGTGCCAGCAGTGAATACGGGGAAGGCTATGGCTACACCTTC
>TRBJ1-1|-|-|TRBV3-1/TRBV3-2
CASSFRGNTEAFF
TGTGCCAGCAGCTTCAGGGGGAACACTGAAGCTTTCTTT